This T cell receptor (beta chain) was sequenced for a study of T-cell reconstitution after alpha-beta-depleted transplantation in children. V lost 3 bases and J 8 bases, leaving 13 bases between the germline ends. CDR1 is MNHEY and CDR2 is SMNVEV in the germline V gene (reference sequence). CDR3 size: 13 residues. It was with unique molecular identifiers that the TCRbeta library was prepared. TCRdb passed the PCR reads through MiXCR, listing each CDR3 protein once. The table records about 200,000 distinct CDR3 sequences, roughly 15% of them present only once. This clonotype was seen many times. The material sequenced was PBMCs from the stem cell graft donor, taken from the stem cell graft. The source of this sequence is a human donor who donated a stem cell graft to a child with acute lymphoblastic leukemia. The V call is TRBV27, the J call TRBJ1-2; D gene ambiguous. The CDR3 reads CASSFSLGSGYTF. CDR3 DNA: TGTGCCAGCAGTTTTAGTCTGGGGTCAGGCTACACCTTC.